Shown below are 6 T cell receptor beta chains from a single sample sequenced in a study of T cells expressing NK-cell markers. TCRdb re-analyzed the 5' RACE reads; it lists each CDR3 protein once, without DNA. Its listing shows 400,000 to 500,000 distinct CDR3 sequences. Sequenced sample: blood T cells: a sorted CD56 or NKG2C T cell subset, CD4+ or CD8+ T cells, or bulk PBMC T cells (not recorded which). These receptors came from a woman aged 18-69 years in good health.

The chain links TRBV20-1 to TRBJ2-3. The CDR3 sequence is 13 residues long. Germline V CDR1 and CDR2: DFQATT, SNEGSKA (reference sequence). The CDR3 sequence is CSARFPLTDTQYF.

The chain uses TRBV20-1 and TRBJ2-3; the TCRdb call, TRBD1, lacks DNA for checking. CDR1 is DFQATT and CDR2 is SNEGSKA in the germline V gene (reference sequence). CDR3 size: 15 residues. The CDR3 sequence is CSATANRGSTDTQYF.

This chain uses TRBV7-2 with TRBJ1-3; there is no DNA to check the TCRdb D call of TRBD1. The CDR3 is 18 residues long. Germline loops: CDR1 SGHTA, CDR2 FQGNSA. This chain's CDR3 is CASSLAWDTQLSGNTIYF.

The rearrangement uses TRBV2 and TRBJ2-1; TCRdb outputs TRBD2, but without DNA this stays unchecked. Germline values: CDR1 SNHLY, CDR2 FYNNEI. This CDR3 has 17 residues. CDR3 amino acids: CASSTRRGGRDYNEQFF.

The chain combines TRBV6-5 with TRBJ1-6; the TCRdb call, TRBD1, lacks DNA for checking. The CDR3 runs 18 residues. The germline V gene has CDR1 MNHEY and CDR2 SVGAGI. CDR3 amino acids: CTSSYVGGPSSYNSPLHF.

V gene TRBV29-1 combines with J gene TRBJ2-2; with no DNA, the TCRdb D assignment of TRBD1 cannot be verified. The CDR3 extends over 12 amino acids. Germline V gene sequence: CDR1 SQVTM, CDR2 ANQGSEA. CDR3 amino acids: CSGPGPTGELFF.